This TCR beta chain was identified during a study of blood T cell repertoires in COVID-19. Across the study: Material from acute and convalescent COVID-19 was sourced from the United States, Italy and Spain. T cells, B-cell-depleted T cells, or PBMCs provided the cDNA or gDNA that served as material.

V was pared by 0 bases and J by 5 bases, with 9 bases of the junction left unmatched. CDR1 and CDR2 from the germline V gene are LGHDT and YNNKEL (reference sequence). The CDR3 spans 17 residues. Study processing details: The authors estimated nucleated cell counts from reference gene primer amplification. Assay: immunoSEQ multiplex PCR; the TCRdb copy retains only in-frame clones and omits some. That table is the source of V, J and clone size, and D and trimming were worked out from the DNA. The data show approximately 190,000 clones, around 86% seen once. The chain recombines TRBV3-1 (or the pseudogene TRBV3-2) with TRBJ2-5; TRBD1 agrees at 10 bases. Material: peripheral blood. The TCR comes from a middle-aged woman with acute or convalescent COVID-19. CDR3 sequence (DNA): TGTGCCAGCAGCCAAGAATGGGCCGGGACAGGGGACGAGACCCAGTACTTC. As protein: CASSQEWAGTGDETQYF.